The 24 T cell receptor beta chains presented below share a single source sample, sequenced in a study of shared clonotypes between healthy human individuals. Here immunoSEQ multiplex PCR was the method, and the copy in TCRdb shows in-frame clones only, minus some. The profile shows some 2.1 million clones, over 85% of them singletons. The sample was naive CD4+ T cells sorted from blood. The sample's subset: CD45RA+ positively selected. All receptors come from a man between 18 and 35 years old in good health.

The V and J genes are TRBV2 and TRBJ2-2, with D possibly being TRBD1 (6 bases). CDR3 length equals 15 residues. The V end lost 5 bases, the J end lost 4 bases, and 14 bases lay between the germline ends. CDR1 is SNHLY and CDR2 is FYNNEI in the germline V gene. CDR3 sequence: CASSQQGPITGELFF. CDR3 coding DNA: TGTGCCAGCAGTCAACAGGGCCCAATCACCGGGGAGCTGTTTTTT.

This chain connects TRBV5-1 to TRBJ1-2, with D possibly matching TRBD1 (5 bases). Trimming took 4 bases from V and 4 from J, leaving 17 bases between them. The length of the CDR3 is 15 residues. Per germline, CDR1 SGHRS and CDR2 YFSETQ. The CDR3 protein is CASSPGGGELYGYTF. The CDR3 DNA is TGCGCCAGCAGCCCCGGCGGGGGAGAGCTCTATGGCTACACCTTC.

The rearrangement links TRBV5-5 to TRBJ1-4; 7 nucleotides match TRBD1. The germline CDR1 and CDR2 sequences are SGHKS and YYEKEE (reference sequence). This CDR3 is built from 16 residues. With 0 bases clipped from V and 4 bases from J, the junction kept 6 bases outside the gene matches. In nucleotides, the CDR3 is TGTGCCAGCAGCTTGGAATTTGACAGGGATAATGAAAAACTGTTTTTT. Translation: CASSLEFDRDNEKLFF.

The chain recombines TRBV7-2 with TRBJ2-1; D unresolved. The CDR3 totals 12 residues. V lost 5 bases and J 8 bases, leaving 10 bases between the germline ends. Germline V gene data show CDR1 as SGHTA and CDR2 as FQGNSA. The CDR3 sequence is CASSLPSYEQFF. The CDR3 nucleotides are TGTGCCAGCAGCCTTCCGAGCTATGAGCAGTTCTTC.

The V and J genes are TRBV27 and TRBJ2-2; TRBD2 matches at 7 bases. V shed 3 bases and J 6 bases; nucleotides not matched to a gene: 4. This CDR3 has 14 residues. Germline-derived CDR1 and CDR2 are MNHEY and SMNVEV (reference sequence). The CDR3 DNA reads TGTGCCAGCAGTTTGAGAGCGGGGCCCGGGGAGCTGTTTTTT. This gives the protein CASSLRAGPGELFF.

This sequence joins TRBV10-3 and TRBJ2-3; 8 nucleotides match TRBD1. Germline V gene data show CDR1 as ENHRY and CDR2 as SYGVKD. There are 18 residues in the CDR3. With 6 bases clipped from V and 0 bases from J, the junction kept 14 bases outside the gene matches. The CDR3 nucleotides are TGTGCCATCAGCGCAAGAGGGGGGACAGGAGCTAGCACAGATACGCAGTATTTT. Residues: CAISARGGTGASTDTQYF.

The CDR3 here is CAISESIGAGGPGTQYF. The CDR3 DNA is TGTGCCATCAGTGAGTCGATAGGAGCGGGGGGGCCGGGGACGCAGTATTTT. The chain uses TRBV10-3 and TRBJ2-3, with TRBD2 identical over 10 bases. The CDR3 covers 17 residues. J was trimmed by 9 bases and V by 0 bases; bases with no gene match: 12. CDR1 is ENHRY and CDR2 is SYGVKD in the germline V gene.

This clone was detected once. This sequence joins TRBV28 and TRBJ2-5, with D possibly TRBD1 on 6 matching bases. With 2 bases removed from V and 7 bases from J, the gap between germline ends came to 20 bases. This CDR3 has 16 amino acids. Looked up from germline, CDR1 is MDHEN and CDR2 is SYDVKM. The CDR3 reads CASSLVLLDSGGTQYF. The CDR3 nucleotides are TGTGCCAGCAGTTTAGTCCTCCTGGACAGTGGGGGGACCCAGTACTTC.

This clone was picked up one time. The V call is TRBV30, the J call TRBJ1-3, with D possibly TRBD1 on 5 matching bases. Germline CDR1 GTSNPN, CDR2 SVGIG (reference sequence). The CDR3 spans 16 residues. The V gene lost 4 bases and the J gene lost 0 bases, with 16 bases spanning the gap. CDR3 bases: TGTGCCTGGAACCCGACCCTAAGGGGCTCTGGAAACACCATATATTTT. Translation: CAWNPTLRGSGNTIYF.

V is TRBV5-4 and J is TRBJ2-3; TRBD1 or TRBD2 may be the D gene (5 bases each). Germline loops: CDR1 SGHNT, CDR2 YYREEE (reference sequence). The CDR3 is made up of 14 amino acids. The V end was cut by 4 bases, the J end by 2 bases, with 11 bases between. The DNA for the CDR3 is TGTGCCAGCAGCCCTGGGGACCCCACAGATACGCAGTATTTT. Amino acid sequence: CASSPGDPTDTQYF.

The gene calls are TRBV5-4 and TRBJ1-2; tentatively, D is TRBD1 (6 bases). CDR1 and CDR2 (germline): SGHNT, YYREEE (reference sequence). V lost 6 bases and J 4 bases, leaving 13 bases between the germline ends. This CDR3 region has 13 residues. The DNA of the CDR3 is TGTGCCAGCACCATCGGACAGTCCTATGGCTACACCTTC. Residues: CASTIGQSYGYTF. The whole variable domain, filled in from reference TRBV5-4 and TRBJ1-2, reads ETGVTQSPTHLIKTRGQQVTLRCSSQSGHNTVSWYQQALGQGPQFIFQYYREEENGRGNFPPRFSGLQFPNYSSELNVNALELDDSALYLCASTIGQSYGYTFGSGTRLTVV.

This clone has just one count. V is TRBV28 and J is TRBJ2-5; 12 nucleotides match TRBD1. Germline assignment: CDR1 MDHEN and CDR2 SYDVKM. Trimming cost V 5 bases and J 5 bases; bases outside gene matches: 6. CDR3 length: 15 amino acids. CDR3 nucleotide sequence: TGTGCCAGCAGTCTTGGGACAGGGGGCCGGGAGACCCAGTACTTC. It yields the protein CASSLGTGGRETQYF.

Concerning this clone itself: A much larger clone sits a single nucleotide away, making a read error possible. Other nucleotide sequences in the sample specify the same CDR3. This sequence joins TRBV11-2 and TRBJ2-7; D uncertain. CDR3 length equals 12 residues. Germline CDR1 reads SGHAT; CDR2 reads FQNNGV. V was pared by 2 bases and J by 1 base, with 3 bases between. The CDR3 loop is CASSLSSYEQYF. The CDR3 DNA reads as TGTGCCAGCAGCTTATCGTCCTACGAGCAGTACTTC.

The chain couples TRBV25-1 to TRBJ1-2, with D possibly matching TRBD1 (6 bases). With 5 bases removed from V and 4 bases from J, the gap between germline ends came to 11 bases. From germline, CDR1 is MGHDK and CDR2 SYGVNS. The CDR3 totals 13 residues. The CDR3 DNA follows: TGTGCCAGCAGTACAGGACAGACCTATGGCTACACCTTC. Translation gives CASSTGQTYGYTF.

This clone is a singleton in its sample. This chain joins TRBV6-4 and TRBJ2-2; possibly TRBD1 or TRBD2 for D (5 bases each). Germline loops: CDR1 MRHNA, CDR2 SNTAGT. There are 15 residues in the CDR3. V dropped 5 bases and J dropped 2 bases, with 12 bases sitting between them. The CDR3 region is CASSPMGVNTGELFF. The CDR3 DNA follows: TGTGCCAGCAGTCCAATGGGGGTTAACACCGGGGAGCTGTTTTTT.

The chain is built from TRBV13 and TRBJ2-5; TRBD2 matches 11 bases. Germline trimming cut 1 base from V and 4 bases from J; bases unmatched to any gene: 8. The CDR3 spans 17 residues. The germline CDR1 and CDR2 sequences are PRHDT and FYEKMQ (reference sequence). In nucleotides, the CDR3 is TGTGCCAGCAGCTTAGCCCTTCGACTAGCGGGACCAGAGACCCAGTACTTC. This codes for CASSLALRLAGPETQYF.

The chain joins TRBV6-1 to TRBJ2-3; D is unresolved. Germline V gene lookup returns CDR1 MNHNS and CDR2 SASEGT. The V gene lost 5 bases and the J gene lost 7 bases, with 10 bases spanning the gap. CDR3 size: 12 residues. CDR3: CASSLGSYTQYF. CDR3 bases: TGTGCCAGCAGTTTAGGGTCATATACGCAGTATTTT.

The V and J genes are TRBV7-2 and TRBJ2-3; D perhaps matches TRBD2 (6 bases). CDR3 length: 13 amino acids. The germline V gene has CDR1 SGHTA and CDR2 FQGNSA. Trimming cost V 11 bases and J 1 base, with 13 bases left between them. CDR3 protein: CAAAGGGTDTQYF. The DNA of the CDR3 is TGTGCCGCGGCCGGCGGGGGCACAGATACGCAGTATTTT. Filled out from reference TRBV7-2 and TRBJ2-3, the complete variable domain reads GAGVSQSPSNKVTEKGKDVELRCDPISGHTALYWYRQSLGQGLEFLIYFQGNSAPDKSGLPSDRFSAERTGGSVSTLTIQRTQQEDSAVYLCAAAGGGTDTQYFGPGTRLTVL.

V usage is TRBV5-1 and J usage is TRBJ2-1, with D tentatively TRBD2 (6 bases). The V gene lost 4 bases and the J gene lost 7 bases, with 21 bases spanning the gap. Germline CDR1 and CDR2: SGHRS and YFSETQ. The CDR3 totals 16 residues. CDR3 sequence (DNA): TGCGCCAGCAGCGTTGATCGGGAAGGGAGGTGGAATGAGCAGTTCTTC. Translation gives CASSVDREGRWNEQFF. Combining the CDR3 with reference TRBV5-1 and TRBJ2-1 gives the whole variable domain KAGVTQTPRYLIKTRGQQVTLSCSPISGHRSVSWYQQTPGQGLQFLFEYFSETQRNKGNFPGRFSGRQFSNSRSEMNVSTLELGDSALYLCASSVDREGRWNEQFFGPGTRLTVL.

This sequence joins TRBV9 and TRBJ1-6; 9 nucleotides agree with TRBD1. The ends lost 4 bases at V and 7 bases at J; junction bases unmatched: 6. This CDR3 has 15 amino acids. Per germline, CDR1 SGDLS and CDR2 YYNGEE. The CDR3 DNA sequence: TGTGCCAGCAGCTCCCGGACAGGGGAGAATTCACCCCTCCACTTT. Protein: CASSSRTGENSPLHF.

The rearrangement joins TRBV29-1 to TRBJ1-1; D remains unclear. The germline V gene encodes CDR1 SQVTM and CDR2 ANQGSEA. V lost 4 bases and J 1 base, leaving 7 bases between the germline ends. The CDR3 totals 12 residues. The CDR3 spells CSVVSSNTEAFF. The CDR3 bases are TGCAGCGTTGTATCATCGAACACTGAAGCTTTCTTT.

This chain uses TRBV4-1 with TRBJ2-1, with 7 positions matching TRBD1. Germline loops: CDR1 MGHRA, CDR2 YSYEKL. V lost 1 base to trimming and J lost 6 bases; unmatched junction nucleotides: 12. The CDR3 contains 17 residues. CDR3 loop: CASSQGEQGIRGNEQFF. DNA of the CDR3: TGCGCCAGCAGCCAAGGGGAACAGGGGATAAGGGGCAATGAGCAGTTCTTC.

This clone was observed a handful of times. V and J are TRBV4-1 and TRBJ1-2; perhaps TRBD1 as D (5 bases). Trimming stripped 1 base from V and 4 bases from J, with 13 bases between. This CDR3 comprises 15 residues. Looked up from germline, CDR1 is MGHRA and CDR2 is YSYEKL. This chain's CDR3 is CASSQGEGITYGYTF. Here the CDR3 DNA reads TGCGCCAGCAGCCAAGGAGAGGGGATTACCTATGGCTACACCTTC.

The chain employs TRBV7-8 and TRBJ1-3, with D maybe TRBD1 (5 bases). V shed 2 bases and J shed 4 bases, with 9 bases lying between them. Germline loops: CDR1 SGHVS, CDR2 FQNEAQ. CDR3 length equals 14 residues. The CDR3 loop is CASSLSRAGNTIYF. Written as DNA, the CDR3 is TGTGCCAGCAGCTTATCCAGGGCGGGAAACACCATATATTTT.